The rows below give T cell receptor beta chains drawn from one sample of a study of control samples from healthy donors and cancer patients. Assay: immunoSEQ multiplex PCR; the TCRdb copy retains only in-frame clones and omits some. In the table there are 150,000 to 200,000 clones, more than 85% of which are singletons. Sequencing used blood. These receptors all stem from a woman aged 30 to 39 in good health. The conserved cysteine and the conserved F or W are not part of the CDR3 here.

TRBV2,ASSDTNTEAF
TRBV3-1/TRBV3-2,ASSRQGEPFFTGELF
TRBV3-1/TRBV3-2,ASSQDRDSPYNEQF
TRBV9,ASSEGFQETQY
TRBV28,ASEGFQGRANYGYT
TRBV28,ASSSYNEQF
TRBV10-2,ASSRQGNTEAF
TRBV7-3,ASSLRGDRGTYNEQF
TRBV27,ASSTNGLGGYT
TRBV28,ASSSDRFMNTEAF
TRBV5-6,ASSPPGQGTPYEQY
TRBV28,ASSTQGALSYEQY
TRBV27,ASSFWEGHNEQF
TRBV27,ASSLGGNEQF
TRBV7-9,ASRSTGASYEQY